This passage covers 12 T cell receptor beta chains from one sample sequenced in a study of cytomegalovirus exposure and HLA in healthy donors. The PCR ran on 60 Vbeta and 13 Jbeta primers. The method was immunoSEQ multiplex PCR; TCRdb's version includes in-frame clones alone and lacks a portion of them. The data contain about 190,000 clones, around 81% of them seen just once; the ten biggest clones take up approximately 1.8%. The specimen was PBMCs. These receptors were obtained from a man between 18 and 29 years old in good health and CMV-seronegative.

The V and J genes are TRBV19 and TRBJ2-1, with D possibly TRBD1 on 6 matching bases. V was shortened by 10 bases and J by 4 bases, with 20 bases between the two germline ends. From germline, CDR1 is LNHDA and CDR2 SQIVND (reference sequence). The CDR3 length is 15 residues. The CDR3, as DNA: TGTGCCACTCTAGGGGGACGTGTGGATTACAATGAGCAGTTCTTC. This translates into CATLGGRVDYNEQFF.

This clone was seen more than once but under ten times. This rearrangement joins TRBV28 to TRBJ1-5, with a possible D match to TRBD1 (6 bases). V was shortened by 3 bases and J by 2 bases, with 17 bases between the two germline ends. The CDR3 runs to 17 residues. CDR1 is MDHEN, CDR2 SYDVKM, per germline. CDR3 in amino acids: CASSLGTGHPGNQPQHF. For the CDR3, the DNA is TGTGCCAGCAGTTTGGGGACGGGACACCCAGGCAATCAGCCCCAGCATTTT.

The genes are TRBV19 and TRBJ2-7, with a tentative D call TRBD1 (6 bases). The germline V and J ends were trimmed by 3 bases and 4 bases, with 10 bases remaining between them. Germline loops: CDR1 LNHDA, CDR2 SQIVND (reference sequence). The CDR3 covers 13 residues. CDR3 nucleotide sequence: TGTGCCAGTAGTATTACAGGGAATTACGAGCAGTACTTC. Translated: CASSITGNYEQYF.

CDR3 sequence (DNA): TGCGCCAGCATCAACAGGGAAAATCCCTACAATGAGCAGTTCTTC. Translating it yields CASINRENPYNEQFF. J is TRBJ2-1 and V is TRBV10-2, with D possibly TRBD1 on 6 matching bases. CDR1 WSHSY and CDR2 SAAADI come from the germline V gene. The V and J ends lost 7 bases and 2 bases respectively, with 15 bases between them. This CDR3 is built from 15 residues.

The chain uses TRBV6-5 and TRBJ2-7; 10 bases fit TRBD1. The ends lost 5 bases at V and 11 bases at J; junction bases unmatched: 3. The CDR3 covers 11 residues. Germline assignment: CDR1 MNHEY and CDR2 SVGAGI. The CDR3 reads CASSPGTGEYF. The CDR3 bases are TGTGCCAGCAGTCCCGGGACAGGGGAGTACTTC.

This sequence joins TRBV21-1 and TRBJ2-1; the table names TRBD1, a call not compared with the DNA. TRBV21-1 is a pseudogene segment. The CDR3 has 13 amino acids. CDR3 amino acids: CASTPTGNHEQFF. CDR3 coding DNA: TGTGCCAGCACCCCGACAGGGAACCATGAGCAGTTCTTC.

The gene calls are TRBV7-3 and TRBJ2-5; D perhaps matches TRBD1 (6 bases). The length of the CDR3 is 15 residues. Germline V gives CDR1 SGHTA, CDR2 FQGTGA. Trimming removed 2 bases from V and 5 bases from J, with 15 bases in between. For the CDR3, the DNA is TGTGCCAGCAGCTTATTCGGACAGATGTTGGAGACCCAGTACTTC. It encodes CASSLFGQMLETQYF.

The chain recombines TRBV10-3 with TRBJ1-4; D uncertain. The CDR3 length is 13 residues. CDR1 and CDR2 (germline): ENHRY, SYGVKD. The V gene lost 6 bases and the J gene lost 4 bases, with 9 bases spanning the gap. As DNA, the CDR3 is TGTGCCATCAGCGAAGCCCTTAATGAAAAACTGTTTTTT. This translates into CAISEALNEKLFF.

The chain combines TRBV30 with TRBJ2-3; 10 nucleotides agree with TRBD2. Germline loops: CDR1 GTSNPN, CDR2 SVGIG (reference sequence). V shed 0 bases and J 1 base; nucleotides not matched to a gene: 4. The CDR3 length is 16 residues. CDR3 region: CAWSVGLAGGTDTQYF. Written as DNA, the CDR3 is TGTGCCTGGAGTGTCGGGCTAGCGGGGGGCACAGATACGCAGTATTTT. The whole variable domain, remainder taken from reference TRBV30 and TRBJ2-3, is SQTIHQWPATLVQPVGSPLSLECTVEGTSNPNLYWYRQAAGRGLQLLFYSVGIGQISSEVPQNLSASRPQDRQFILSSKKLLLSDSGFYLCAWSVGLAGGTDTQYFGPGTRLTVL.

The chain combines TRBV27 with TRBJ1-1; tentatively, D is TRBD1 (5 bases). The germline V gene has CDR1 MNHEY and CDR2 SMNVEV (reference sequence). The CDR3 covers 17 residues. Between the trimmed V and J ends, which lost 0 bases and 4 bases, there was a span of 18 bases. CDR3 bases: TGTGCCAGCAGTTTATCGACAGTATCGTCGGCGCTCACTGAAGCTTTCTTT. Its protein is CASSLSTVSSALTEAFF.

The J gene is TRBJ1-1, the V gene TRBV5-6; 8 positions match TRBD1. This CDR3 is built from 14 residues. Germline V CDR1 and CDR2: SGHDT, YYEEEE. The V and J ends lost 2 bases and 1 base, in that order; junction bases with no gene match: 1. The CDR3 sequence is CASSFGTGNTEAFF. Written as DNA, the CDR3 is TGTGCCAGCAGCTTCGGGACAGGGAACACTGAAGCTTTCTTT.

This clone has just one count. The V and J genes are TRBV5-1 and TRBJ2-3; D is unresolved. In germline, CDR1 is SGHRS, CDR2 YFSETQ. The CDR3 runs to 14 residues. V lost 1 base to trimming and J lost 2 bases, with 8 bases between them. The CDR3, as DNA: TGCGCCAGCAGCTTGAACATGCCCACAGATACGCAGTATTTT. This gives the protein CASSLNMPTDTQYF. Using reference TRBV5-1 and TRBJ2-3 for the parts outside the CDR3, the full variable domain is KAGVTQTPRYLIKTRGQQVTLSCSPISGHRSVSWYQQTPGQGLQFLFEYFSETQRNKGNFPGRFSGRQFSNSRSEMNVSTLELGDSALYLCASSLNMPTDTQYFGPGTRLTVL.